Each of the 28 T cell receptor beta chains below was sequenced from the same sample in a study of blood T cells in healthy people across ages. For the second PCR, which ran for about 7 to 11 cycles, a sample-barcoded 5' primer and a J-beta primer mix were used. TCRdb ran MiXCR on the 5' RACE reads and lists one entry per CDR3 protein. This table holds under 1 million distinct CDR3 sequences, roughly 44% found once. The material sequenced was blood. All receptors derive from a man aged 55 to 70 in good health.

The chain joins TRBV5-6 to TRBJ2-7, with D uncertain. The CDR3 extends over 12 amino acids. Germline V gene sequence: CDR1 SGHDT, CDR2 YYEEEE. V gave up 3 bases and J gave up 7 bases, with 11 bases separating them. CDR3 bases: TGTGCCAGCAGCTCGTTAGCTGGGGAGCAGTACTTC. Its translation is CASSSLAGEQYF.

V usage is TRBV2 and J usage is TRBJ1-2; no reliable D call. CDR3 length equals 12 residues. The V end was cut by 6 bases, the J end by 7 bases, with 12 bases between. CDR1 is SNHLY, CDR2 FYNNEI, per germline. The CDR3 spells CASRRAEAGYTF. The DNA for the CDR3 is TGTGCCAGCAGGCGGGCTGAGGCTGGCTACACCTTC.

This clonotype was detected a few times. The V call is TRBV13, the J call TRBJ1-2, with D unresolved. V shed 1 base and J shed 4 bases, with 7 bases lying between them. This CDR3 has 13 amino acids. Germline CDR1 and CDR2: PRHDT and FYEKMQ (reference sequence). The CDR3, as DNA: TGTGCCAGCAGCTTAGTAGGGATCTATGGCTACACCTTC. It translates to CASSLVGIYGYTF.

The table lists this clonotype with a few counts. CDR3 sequence reads: CSAEDGGGYNEQFF. DNA of the CDR3: TGCAGTGCCGAGGATGGGGGGGGGTACAATGAGCAGTTCTTC. The chain uses TRBV20-1 and TRBJ2-1; 7 positions match TRBD2. CDR1 and CDR2 (germline): DFQATT, SNEGSKA (reference sequence). V shed 6 bases, J shed 4 bases, and the junction held 9 bases outside the gene matches. The CDR3 is 14 amino acids.

The CDR3 loop reads CSARVGQGSPGYTF. CDR3 bases: TGCAGTGCTAGAGTGGGACAGGGTTCCCCTGGCTACACCTTC. The chain is built from TRBV20-1 and TRBJ1-2; 9 nucleotides align to TRBD1. The CDR3 loop spans 14 amino acids. V trimming: 1 base; J trimming: 7 bases; junction bases outside the gene matches: 7. The germline V gene encodes CDR1 DFQATT and CDR2 SNEGSKA (reference sequence).

The count of this clonotype is one. V usage is TRBV7-3 and J usage is TRBJ1-1; no definite D call. The germline gives CDR1 SGHTA, CDR2 FQGTGA. The ends were cut back, 6 bases at V and 1 base at J, with 9 bases in the middle. The CDR3 consists of 13 residues. This CDR3 reads CASRVGPNTEAFF. In DNA form, the CDR3 reads TGTGCCAGCAGGGTAGGACCGAACACTGAAGCTTTCTTT.

The sample holds a few counts of this clonotype. The J gene is TRBJ2-5, the V gene TRBV4-3; a weak D match, TRBD2 (5 bases). In germline, CDR1 is LGHNA, CDR2 YSLEER. V lost 1 base, J lost 11 bases, and 14 bases lay in between. The CDR3 spans 13 residues. CDR3 bases: TGCGCCAGCAGCCAAGGAGCTCGGGGAGAGCAGTACTTC. Amino acid sequence: CASSQGARGEQYF.

The chain joins TRBV29-1 to TRBJ1-1; D is uncertain. The germline V gene has CDR1 SQVTM and CDR2 ANQGSEA. Trimming took off 4 bases at V and 3 bases at J, with 12 bases between the two ends. The CDR3 spans 13 residues. The DNA of the CDR3 is TGCAGCGTTGGAGAGCTTCGGGACACTGAAGCTTTCTTT. Encoded protein: CSVGELRDTEAFF.

The sample holds a few counts of this clonotype. The chain has TRBV6-2 or TRBV6-3 and TRBJ2-6, with D unresolved. Trimming stripped 4 bases from V and 4 bases from J, with 8 bases between. The CDR3 has 14 amino acids. Germline values: CDR1 MNHEY, CDR2 SVGEGT. The CDR3 loop is CASSSHVGANVLTF. CDR3 nucleotide sequence: TGTGCCAGCAGTTCCCACGTGGGGGCCAACGTCCTGACTTTC.

The chain recombines TRBV20-1 with TRBJ1-2, with 10 bases identical to TRBD1. This CDR3 is built from 15 residues. V was clipped by 7 bases and J by 4 bases; unmatched bases: 12. Germline CDR1 and CDR2: DFQATT and SNEGSKA (reference sequence). CDR3 in DNA: TGCAGTGTTCCTCCGGGACAGGGGCACCCCTATGGCTACACCTTC. Protein sequence: CSVPPGQGHPYGYTF.

The chain combines TRBV4-1 with TRBJ2-5; unclear D gene. The CDR3 totals 15 residues. Trimming stripped 1 base from V and 2 bases from J, with 11 bases between. Germline-derived CDR1 and CDR2 are MGHRA and YSYEKL. This CDR3 reads CASSQGFRIQETQYF. In DNA, the CDR3 is TGCGCCAGCAGCCAAGGGTTCAGGATTCAAGAGACCCAGTACTTC.

This sequence joins TRBV10-3 and TRBJ2-7, with 10 bases matching TRBD2. CDR1 is ENHRY and CDR2 is SYGVKD in the germline V gene. Trimming cost V 3 bases and J 5 bases; bases outside gene matches: 7. The CDR3 sequence is 15 residues long. The CDR3 nucleotides are TGTGCCATCAGTGATAGCGGGGGGTATCGAGACGAGCAGTACTTC. It specifies CAISDSGGYRDEQYF.

V and J are TRBV27 and TRBJ1-6, with 9 nucleotides matching TRBD1. The CDR3 has 15 amino acids. Per the germline V gene, CDR1 is MNHEY and CDR2 is SMNVEV (reference sequence). Losses at the gene ends were 2 bases for V and 14 bases for J; bases not matched to a gene: 10. The CDR3: CASSLMSQGAQALHF. The CDR3 DNA follows: TGTGCCAGCAGTTTAATGTCACAGGGGGCGCAGGCCCTCCACTTT.

The genes are TRBV27 and TRBJ2-7; 7 bases align to TRBD1. V trimming: 3 bases; J trimming: 4 bases; junction bases outside the gene matches: 6. Germline V gene data show CDR1 as MNHEY and CDR2 as SMNVEV (reference sequence). The CDR3 sequence is 14 residues long. The CDR3 is CASSFLGTAYEQYF. CDR3 in DNA: TGTGCCAGCAGTTTCCTCGGGACAGCATACGAGCAGTACTTC.

This clonotype was detected only a few times. V usage is TRBV14 and J usage is TRBJ2-1, with TRBD1 matching 9 bases. Germline V CDR1 and CDR2: SGHDN, FVKESK. This CDR3 has 13 residues. The ends lost 3 bases at V and 12 bases at J; junction bases unmatched: 6. CDR3 nucleotides: TGTGCCAGCAGCCAGGGACAGGGCAATTGGCAGTTCTTC. The encoded protein is CASSQGQGNWQFF.

V gene TRBV6-6 combines with J gene TRBJ1-4, with D possibly TRBD1 on 5 matching bases. The V gene lost 11 bases and the J gene lost 8 bases, with 15 bases spanning the gap. In germline, CDR1 is MNHNY, CDR2 SVGAGI (reference sequence). This CDR3 has 12 residues. The CDR3 is CAATKWGEKLFF. The CDR3 DNA follows: TGTGCCGCGACTAAATGGGGGGAAAAACTGTTTTTT.

Remarks on this clonotype: One end of the junction is discordant with germline, which a read error may explain. This sequence joins TRBV25-1 and TRBJ2-3; the match to TRBD2 covers 7 bases. CDR3 length: 15 amino acids. Germline V gives CDR1 MGHDK, CDR2 SYGVNS. This CDR3 reads CASSEVERGTDTQYF. The DNA for the CDR3 is TGTGCCAGCAGTGAAGTGGAGCGGGGAACAGATACCCAGTATTTT.

This rearrangement joins TRBV20-1 to TRBJ1-2; the match to TRBD1 covers 7 bases. CDR3 size: 15 residues. The V gene's germline CDR1 is DFQATT and CDR2 SNEGSKA (reference sequence). The V and J ends lost 4 bases and 4 bases, in that order; junction bases with no gene match: 12. CDR3 region: CSATDAGQTLYGYTF. CDR3 nucleotide sequence: TGCAGTGCTACAGATGCGGGACAGACCCTCTATGGCTACACCTTC.

This rearrangement joins TRBV7-3 to TRBJ2-5; no definite D call. The DNA end is a closer match to TRBJ2-7, so the J assignment may be wrong. Per the germline V gene, CDR1 is SGHTA and CDR2 is FQGTGA. There are 12 residues in the CDR3. CDR3 in DNA: TGTGCCAGCATCGTAATGTTCTACGAGCAGTACTTC. It translates to CASIVMFYEQYF.

This clonotype occurred a few times. The chain combines TRBV5-1 with TRBJ2-5; either TRBD1 or TRBD2 may fit D (5 bases each). From germline, CDR1 is SGHRS and CDR2 YFSETQ. Trimming pared 1 base from V and 2 bases from J, leaving 9 bases between. This CDR3 comprises 14 residues. This chain's CDR3 is CASSLRDGQETQYF. Written as DNA, the CDR3 is TGCGCCAGCAGCTTGAGGGACGGACAAGAGACCCAGTACTTC. The whole variable domain, filled in from reference TRBV5-1 and TRBJ2-5, reads KAGVTQTPRYLIKTRGQQVTLSCSPISGHRSVSWYQQTPGQGLQFLFEYFSETQRNKGNFPGRFSGRQFSNSRSEMNVSTLELGDSALYLCASSLRDGQETQYFGPGTRLLVL.

The sample holds a few counts of this clonotype. Mismatch with germline at one junction end may stem from a read error. The chain links TRBV7-6 to TRBJ1-1; D might be TRBD1 (6 bases). CDR3 length: 13 residues. Per germline, CDR1 SGHVS and CDR2 FNYEAQ. The CDR3: CSSSLGQRSEAFF. For the CDR3, the DNA is TGTTCCAGCAGCTTAGGACAGAGATCTGAAGCTTTCTTT.

V is TRBV3-1 and J is TRBJ1-2, with D unclear. The CDR3 extends over 15 amino acids. The V end lost 3 bases, the J end lost 8 bases, and 19 bases lay between the germline ends. Germline CDR1 is LGHDT and CDR2 is YNNKEL (reference sequence). The CDR3 region is CASSQEHTRVGGYTF. CDR3 DNA: TGTGCCAGCAGCCAGGAACACACTCGGGTGGGGGGCTACACCTTC.

On this clonotype itself: Sequence at one end of the junction differs from germline and may be a read error. The chain couples TRBV9 to TRBJ2-6; 7 bases line up with TRBD1. This CDR3 region has 17 residues. Germline lookup yields CDR1 SGDLS and CDR2 YYNGEE. This CDR3 is CASSGVTGVSGDNVLTF. CDR3 bases: TGTGCCAGCAGCGGAGTTACAGGGGTTTCTGGGGACAACGTCCTGACTTTC.

This chain connects TRBV9 to TRBJ2-1, with D possibly TRBD2 on 5 matching bases. The CDR3 consists of 15 residues. Trimming shortened V by 0 bases and J by 8 bases, and 15 bases separated the two germline ends. Germline CDR1 SGDLS, CDR2 YYNGEE. CDR3 coding DNA: TGTGCCAGCAGCGTAGCGGGGAATATTAGGGATGAGCAGTTCTTC. Residues: CASSVAGNIRDEQFF.

The chain employs TRBV5-1 and TRBJ1-4; D unclear. Trimming took 0 bases from V and 8 from J, leaving 14 bases between them. The CDR3 has 15 residues. The germline CDR1 and CDR2 sequences are SGHRS and YFSETQ. As DNA, the CDR3 is TGCGCCAGCAGCTTGGGGGTGTCAGAGAGCGAAAAACTGTTTTTT. The encoded protein is CASSLGVSESEKLFF. Using reference TRBV5-1 and TRBJ1-4 for the parts outside the CDR3, the full variable domain is KAGVTQTPRYLIKTRGQQVTLSCSPISGHRSVSWYQQTPGQGLQFLFEYFSETQRNKGNFPGRFSGRQFSNSRSEMNVSTLELGDSALYLCASSLGVSESEKLFFGSGTQLSVL.

The V call is TRBV7-2, the J call TRBJ2-1, with TRBD2 as a possible D gene (5 bases). Germline V gene lookup returns CDR1 SGHTA and CDR2 FQGNSA. V was trimmed by 4 bases and J by 10 bases, leaving 14 bases between them. The CDR3 has 13 amino acids. CDR3 protein: CASSSRAAAEQFF. The CDR3 nucleotides read TGTGCCAGCAGCTCGAGGGCAGCCGCAGAGCAGTTCTTC. The entire variable domain, with the rest obtained from reference TRBV7-2 and TRBJ2-1, is as follows: GAGVSQSPSNKVTEKGKDVELRCDPISGHTALYWYRQSLGQGLEFLIYFQGNSAPDKSGLPSDRFSAERTGGSVSTLTIQRTQQEDSAVYLCASSSRAAAEQFFGPGTRLTVL.

Regarding this clonotype: A read error may account for a junction end that differs from germline. The chain recombines TRBV12-3 or TRBV12-4 with TRBJ2-3; D gene unclear. CDR3 length: 11 amino acids. This chain's CDR3 is CGSSLADTQYF. The CDR3 nucleotides are TGTGGCAGCAGTTTAGCAGATACGCAGTATTTT.

This clonotype was found a few times. The rearrangement links TRBV20-1 to TRBJ2-1, with 8 bases aligning to TRBD1. CDR3 size: 15 residues. J was trimmed by 5 bases and V by 4 bases; bases with no gene match: 10. Germline CDR1 is DFQATT and CDR2 is SNEGSKA (reference sequence). The CDR3 DNA reads as TGCAGTGCTACGAGGGGCCAGGGGGCTCACAATGAGCAGTTCTTC. Its translation: CSATRGQGAHNEQFF.